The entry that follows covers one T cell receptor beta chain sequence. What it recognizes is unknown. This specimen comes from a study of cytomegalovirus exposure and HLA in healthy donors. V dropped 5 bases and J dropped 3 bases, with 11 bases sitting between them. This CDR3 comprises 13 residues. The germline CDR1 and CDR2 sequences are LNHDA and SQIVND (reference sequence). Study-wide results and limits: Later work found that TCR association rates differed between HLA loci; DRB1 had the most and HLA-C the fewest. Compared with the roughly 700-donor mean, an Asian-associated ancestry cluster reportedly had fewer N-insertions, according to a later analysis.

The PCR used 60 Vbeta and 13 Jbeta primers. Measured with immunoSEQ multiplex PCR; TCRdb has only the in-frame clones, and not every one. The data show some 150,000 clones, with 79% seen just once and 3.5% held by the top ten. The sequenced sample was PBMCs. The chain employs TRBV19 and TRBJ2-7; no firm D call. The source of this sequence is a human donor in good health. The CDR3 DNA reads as TGTGCCAGTAGTCCCGCGGATGACTACGAGCAGTACTTC. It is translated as CASSPADDYEQYF.